This T cell receptor beta chain was captured by sequencing in a study of vaccination effects on CD4 cells after COVID-19. The germline V and J ends were trimmed by 3 bases and 0 bases, with 21 bases remaining between them. Germline CDR1 is WNHNN and CDR2 is SYGVQD (reference sequence). This CDR3 region has 19 residues. Measured with immunoSEQ multiplex PCR; TCRdb has only the in-frame clones, and not every one. In the table there are 20,000 to 25,000 clones, 69% of which are singletons. Sequencing followed a ViraFEST assay step that expanded antigen-specific CD4+ T cells with viral peptide pools. Cultured cells yielded isolated CD4+ T cells after more than nine days. As their vaccination, participants received two doses of either BNT162b2 or mRNA-1273. The researchers cultured some 2.1 million PBMC per well with 9.5 to 10 IU/ml IL-2 and 8.5 to 10 ug/ml peptides. Cultures got half-medium changes with IL-2 on days 3 and 7.

In its sample, this clone was seen a few times. Its antigen is unknown. The source was CD4+ T cells from PBMCs cultured with SARS-CoV-2 spike peptides, collected after COVID-19 vaccination. This chain links TRBV10-1 with TRBJ2-1, with D perhaps being TRBD1 or TRBD2 (5 bases each). This TCR derives from a human donor who received a COVID-19 vaccine. The CDR3 here is CASSDPGPLKSSSYNEQFF. CDR3 coding DNA: TGCGCCAGCAGTGATCCGGGACCGCTAAAATCAAGCTCCTACAATGAGCAGTTCTTC.